These T cell receptor beta chains were read from a single sample in a study of cytomegalovirus exposure and HLA in healthy donors. TCRdb's copy holds only in-frame clones and misses some; the assay was immunoSEQ multiplex PCR. Of about 200,000 clones detected, roughly 83% appear once; the ten largest clones hold 1.4%. Sequenced input: PBMCs. Receptors were obtained from a girl under 18 in good health and CMV-seronegative. Each CDR3 is given with its conserved first and last residue. A D gene is named only where the DNA matches it firmly. Expanded clones get a size class; other rows say once, few or many, or leave the size out.

D gene	V gene	clone size	J gene	CDR3 protein	CDR3 DNA
TRBD1	TRBV7-8	-	TRBJ2-2	CASSGQGLAGELFF	TGTGCCAGCAGCGGACAGGGGTTGGCCGGGGAGCTGTTTTTT
-	TRBV7-6	-	TRBJ1-2	CASSLTYSGNGYTF	TGTGCCAGCAGCTTAACGTATTCAGGGAATGGCTACACCTTC
-	TRBV28	-	TRBJ1-2	CASNAAGRSSYTF	TGTGCCAGCAATGCAGCAGGGAGGTCAAGCTACACCTTC
TRBD2	TRBV28	-	TRBJ2-5	CARSVGGETQYF	TGTGCCAGGTCGGTGGGAGGGGAGACCCAGTACTTC
TRBD2	TRBV27	-	TRBJ2-1	CASRNIRDYSYNEQFF	TGTGCCAGCAGGAACATCCGGGACTATTCCTACAATGAGCAGTTCTTC
-	TRBV7-9	-	TRBJ1-1	CASSRDTSMNTEAFF	TGTGCCAGCAGCCGGGACACCAGCATGAACACTGAAGCTTTCTTT
TRBD2	TRBV9	-	TRBJ2-7	CASSVAGAGGLYEQYF	TGTGCCAGCAGCGTAGCTGGGGCGGGGGGCCTTTACGAGCAGTACTTC
TRBD1	TRBV11-2	-	TRBJ1-1	CASSSQGTGVTEAFF	TGTGCCAGCAGTTCACAAGGGACAGGGGTCACTGAAGCTTTCTTT
TRBD1	TRBV28	-	TRBJ2-3	CASSLVGGRSTDTQYF	TGTGCCAGCAGTTTAGTAGGGGGCCGGAGTACAGATACGCAGTATTTT
-	TRBV27	-	TRBJ2-7	CASRADGDSYEQYF	TGTGCCAGCAGAGCCGACGGGGACTCCTACGAGCAGTACTTC
TRBD1	TRBV15	-	TRBJ1-1	CATSTRTGVNTEAFF	TGTGCCACCAGCACCCGGACAGGGGTGAACACTGAAGCTTTCTTT
TRBD1	TRBV2	-	TRBJ2-7	CASRDRDSSYEQYF	TGTGCCAGCAGGGACCGGGACAGCTCCTACGAGCAGTACTTC
-	TRBV19	-	TRBJ1-1	CASSLPTLWNTEAFF	TGTGCCAGTAGTTTACCGACTCTCTGGAACACTGAAGCTTTCTTT
-	TRBV5-1	once	TRBJ1-2	CASSLGGPANYGYTF	TGCGCCAGCAGCTTGGGGGGGCCAGCTAACTATGGCTACACCTTC
TRBD1	TRBV30	-	TRBJ2-3	CAWDRGFSTDTQYF	TGTGCCTGGGACAGGGGCTTTAGCACAGATACGCAGTATTTT
TRBD2	TRBV5-1	-	TRBJ2-3	CASSLGLAGGDTQYF	TGCGCCAGCAGCCTGGGACTAGCGGGAGGAGATACGCAGTATTTT
-	TRBV5-1	-	TRBJ2-7	CASSLDGQGPGEQYF	TGCGCCAGCAGCTTGGACGGGCAGGGGCCTGGTGAGCAGTACTTC
TRBD2	TRBV7-9	-	TRBJ2-3	CASSLASSGVPSTDTQYF	TGTGCCAGCAGCTTAGCCTCTAGCGGGGTGCCTAGCACAGATACGCAGTATTTT
-	TRBV27	-	TRBJ1-5	CASSQGSNQPQHF	TGTGCCAGTTCTCAGGGGTCAAATCAGCCCCAGCATTTT
TRBD1	TRBV7-3	-	TRBJ1-2	CASSPGQGPYGYTF	TGTGCCAGCAGCCCAGGACAGGGACCGTATGGCTACACCTTC
TRBD1	TRBV9	once	TRBJ2-3	CASSVANRGGDTQYF	TGTGCCAGCAGCGTAGCCAACAGGGGTGGCGATACGCAGTATTTT
-	TRBV5-4	-	TRBJ2-5	CASSLQEMETQYF	TGTGCCAGCAGCTTACAGGAGATGGAGACCCAGTACTTC
-	TRBV7-9	-	TRBJ1-5	CASSPGGNQPQHF	TGTGCCAGCAGTCCGGGGGGAAATCAGCCCCAGCATTTT
TRBD2	TRBV2	-	TRBJ2-7	CASRTGLASYEQYF	TGTGCCAGCCGCACCGGACTAGCATCCTACGAGCAGTACTTC
TRBD1	TRBV14	once	TRBJ1-3	CASSQYDRVAGNTIYF	TGTGCCAGCAGCCAATATGACAGGGTTGCTGGAAACACCATATATTTT